This entry features one TCR beta chain sequence. Its specificity is unknown. Libraries were prepared by immunoSEQ multiplex PCR; TCRdb keeps only in-frame clonotypes and omits some of them. The sample yields over 150,000 clones, approximately 94% seen once. These data originate in a study of OX40 agonist ivuxolimab in advanced cancers. About the study: Patients received the agonistic anti-OX40 (CD134) antibody ivuxolimab. Three patients showed partial responses: one hepatocellular carcinoma and two cutaneous melanoma cases. Study-wide points: Among patients with partial responses at 0.1-3.0 mg/kg, clonal expansion was among the lowest.

The junction had 9 bases not matched to a gene; V was cut back by 4 bases and J by 4 bases. The CDR3 extends over 15 amino acids. The germline gives CDR1 GTSNPN, CDR2 SVGIG (reference sequence). The material was CD4+ or CD8+ T cells sorted from blood, obtained in a trial of the OX40 agonist ivuxolimab. The rearrangement links TRBV30 to TRBJ1-5; 8 bases are shared with TRBD1. The source is an adult with an advanced solid tumor such as melanoma, head and neck, liver or kidney cancer. This chain's CDR3 is CAWNTQGATNQPQHF. The CDR3 coding sequence is TGTGCCTGGAACACCCAGGGGGCTACGAATCAGCCCCAGCATTTT.